This T cell receptor (beta chain) was sequenced during a study of post-analysis software for immune sequencing data. Study-wide points: For normalized Chao1 diversity, multiple sclerosis patients scored significantly lower than controls did. Patients had higher frequencies than controls of roughly 5 TRBV segments, including TRBV5-6, TRBV5-1 and TRBV20-1.

This clonotype was seen a few times. Antigen: not known. Deletions cut 1 base from V and 2 bases from J, with 12 bases between. CDR3 size: 15 residues. The germline CDR1 and CDR2 sequences are SEHNR and FQNEAQ (reference sequence). The TCR beta cDNA libraries contained unique molecular identifiers. MiXCR, applied by TCRdb to the PCR reads, yields one record per CDR3 protein. The top ten clones hold 1.5% to 2% of a sample with approximately 570,000 distinct CDR3 sequences, 40% to 50% of them seen once. The material sequenced was blood. The clonotype was recovered from a girl between 5 and 17 years old with multiple sclerosis. V gene TRBV7-9 combines with J gene TRBJ2-7, with D possibly TRBD1 on 5 matching bases. This chain's CDR3 is CASSLVARAAYEQYF. The CDR3 nucleotides are TGTGCCAGCAGCTTAGTTGCCAGGGCAGCCTACGAGCAGTACTTC.